This is a list of T cell receptor beta chains from one sample in a study of shared clonotypes between healthy human individuals. TCRdb's table, derived via immunoSEQ multiplex PCR, lists solely in-frame clones and lacks some. In the table there are hundreds of thousands of clones, around four fifths of which are singletons. Sequenced sample: memory CD4+ T cells sorted from blood. The receptors were gathered from a woman younger than 45 in good health. Each CDR3 is given with its conserved first and last residue. D genes are given only for firm matches. Size values are once, few and many counts, or a class for expanded clones, and some rows have none.

V gene	J gene	clone size	D gene	CDR3 protein	CDR3 DNA
TRBV7-3	TRBJ2-7	few	TRBD2	CASSVGLAGSYEQYF	TGTGCCAGCAGCGTCGGACTAGCGGGGTCCTACGAGCAGTACTTC
TRBV13	TRBJ2-3	NA	NA	CASSLGLQGSKGPITQYF	TGTGCCAGCAGCTTAGGCCTACAAGGCTCAAAGGGACCGATCACGCAGTATTTT
TRBV2	TRBJ2-7	NA	TRBD1	CASSVQGFNEQYF	TGTGCCAGCAGCGTACAGGGGTTCAACGAGCAGTACTTC
TRBV6-5	TRBJ2-3	NA	NA	CASSYPGADTQYF	TGTGCCAGCAGTTACCCAGGCGCAGATACGCAGTATTTT
TRBV15	TRBJ2-5	NA	TRBD2	CATSAGGSQETQYF	TGTGCCACCTCCGCGGGAGGGTCCCAAGAGACCCAGTACTTC
TRBV6-5	TRBJ2-7	NA	TRBD2	CASSYGTTYEQYF	TGTGCCAGCAGTTACGGGACTACCTACGAGCAGTACTTC
TRBV30	TRBJ1-1	NA	NA	CAWSVLGDSNTEAFF	TGTGCCTGGAGTGTACTAGGGGACTCGAACACTGAAGCTTTCTTT
TRBV29-1	TRBJ2-2	NA	TRBD2	CSVLGLAGANTGELFF	TGCAGCGTTCTCGGACTAGCGGGAGCGAACACCGGGGAGCTGTTTTTT
TRBV19	TRBJ1-5	NA	NA	CASSSPGDSNQPQHF	TGTGCCAGTAGTAGCCCAGGGGATAGCAATCAGCCCCAGCATTTT
TRBV28	TRBJ1-4	NA	NA	CASSSEGINEKLFF	TGTGCCAGCAGCTCGGAGGGCATTAATGAAAAACTGTTTTTT
TRBV29-1	TRBJ1-1	few	TRBD1	CSVEDRSRGQTNTEAFF	TGCAGCGTTGAAGATCGAAGCAGGGGGCAAACGAACACTGAAGCTTTCTTT